These 23 T cell receptor beta chains came from one sample sequenced in a study of T cells after yellow fever vaccination. TCRdb used MiXCR to reprocess the 5' RACE reads, holding one entry per CDR3 protein. The data hold fewer than 400,000 distinct CDR3 sequences, with more than 5.5% observed a single time. The sample consisted of PBMCs, taken 5 days after the yellow fever booster vaccination. The receptors stem from a man younger than 45 who received the YFV17D yellow fever vaccine.

This clonotype appeared many times. V and J are TRBV11-2 and TRBJ1-1; D gene ambiguous. This CDR3 contains 15 residues. Trimming took 3 bases from V and 7 from J, leaving 18 bases between them. The germline V gene has CDR1 SGHAT and CDR2 FQNNGV. The CDR3 bases are TGTGCCAGCAGCTTTAGTCGGCTGGGGAACTATGAAGCTTTCTTT. This translates into CASSFSRLGNYEAFF.

This clonotype was seen repeatedly, ten times or more. The genes are TRBV5-1 and TRBJ2-7; D possibly corresponds to TRBD2 (5 bases). Between the trimmed V and J ends, which lost 0 bases and 1 base, there was a span of 11 bases. This CDR3 has 15 residues. Germline V gene sequence: CDR1 SGHRS, CDR2 YFSETQ. The chain's CDR3 is CASSLETGRSYEQYF. DNA for the CDR3: TGCGCCAGCAGCTTGGAAACGGGAAGGTCCTACGAGCAGTACTTC.

This clonotype was counted only a few times. V usage is TRBV7-9 and J usage is TRBJ2-7, with 11 bases fitting TRBD1. V lost 0 bases, J lost 5 bases, and 6 bases stayed unmatched. The V gene's germline CDR1 is SEHNR and CDR2 FQNEAQ (reference sequence). The CDR3 covers 16 residues. The CDR3 region is CASSLAGTGGLNEQYF. The CDR3 nucleotides read TGTGCCAGCAGCTTAGCCGGGACAGGGGGGTTAAACGAGCAGTACTTC.

There are a few counts of this clonotype. The chain combines TRBV10-3 with TRBJ2-1; 7 bases align to TRBD1. With 4 bases clipped from V and 15 bases from J, the junction kept 3 bases outside the gene matches. CDR3 length equals 10 residues. Looked up from germline, CDR1 is ENHRY and CDR2 is SYGVKD. The CDR3 loop is CAISADRVFF. CDR3 DNA sequence: TGTGCCATCAGTGCCGACAGGGTGTTCTTC.

There are many counts of this clonotype. The chain employs TRBV5-5 and TRBJ2-2; tentative D call: TRBD1 (6 bases). The V end was cut by 4 bases, the J end by 3 bases, with 13 bases between. Germline V gene data show CDR1 as SGHKS and CDR2 as YYEKEE (reference sequence). The CDR3 loop spans 15 amino acids. DNA for the CDR3: TGTGCCAGCAGCCCGACTGGACAGCACACCGGGGAGCTGTTTTTT. Translating it yields CASSPTGQHTGELFF.

V usage is TRBV15 and J usage is TRBJ2-3; 12 positions match TRBD2. The CDR3 spans 14 residues. Germline CDR1 LNHNV, CDR2 YYDKDF (reference sequence). The V segment lost 3 bases and the J segment 7 bases; nucleotides outside the gene matches: 2. The CDR3 coding sequence is TGTGCCACCAGCAGCGGACTAGCGGGGTATACGCAGTATTTT. This codes for CATSSGLAGYTQYF.

The chain carries TRBV15 and TRBJ2-7; a possible D gene is TRBD2 (6 bases). The V and J ends lost 1 base and 3 bases respectively, with 19 bases between them. Germline V CDR1 and CDR2: LNHNV, YYDKDF (reference sequence). This CDR3 has 17 residues. The CDR3 here is CATSRVRRGKVSYEQYF. Here the CDR3 DNA reads TGTGCCACCAGCAGAGTACGGAGGGGAAAGGTTAGCTACGAGCAGTACTTC.

The chain recombines TRBV7-2 with TRBJ2-7; 12 nucleotides align to TRBD1. This CDR3 is built from 15 residues. Trimming took 6 bases from V and 3 from J; bases not matched to a gene: 6. Germline CDR1 and CDR2: SGHTA and FQGNSA. CDR3 protein: CASSWDRGQGYEQYF. CDR3 DNA sequence: TGTGCCAGCAGTTGGGACAGGGGGCAGGGCTACGAGCAGTACTTC.

This chain connects TRBV29-1 to TRBJ2-3, with 7 bases aligning to TRBD2. J was trimmed by 9 bases and V by 5 bases; bases with no gene match: 14. Germline loops: CDR1 SQVTM, CDR2 ANQGSEA. The CDR3 is 14 amino acids. CDR3 in amino acids: CSVLLAASSETQYF. For the CDR3, the DNA is TGCAGCGTTTTGCTAGCGGCCTCCTCGGAGACGCAGTATTTT.

This clonotype turned up a few times. J is TRBJ2-7 and V is TRBV19; 7 positions match TRBD2. The V gene end was trimmed by 4 bases and the J gene end by 2 bases; junction bases not matched to a gene: 8. This CDR3 contains 15 residues. Germline values: CDR1 LNHDA, CDR2 SQIVND (reference sequence). Here the CDR3 DNA reads TGTGCCAGTAGTACGGGCGGGGGAAAGGCCTACGAGCAGTACTTC. Its protein is CASSTGGGKAYEQYF.

This clonotype has ten or more counts. The V and J genes are TRBV15 and TRBJ1-5, with no clear D. CDR1 is LNHNV and CDR2 is YYDKDF in the germline V gene (reference sequence). V dropped 0 bases and J dropped 4 bases, with 7 bases sitting between them. The CDR3 runs 14 residues. The CDR3 sequence is CATSRDLRNQPQHF. The CDR3 DNA is TGTGCCACCAGCAGAGATTTGCGGAATCAGCCCCAGCATTTT.

This clonotype was detected many times. The chain joins TRBV20-1 to TRBJ2-3, with D tentatively TRBD2 (6 bases). Trimming pared 1 base from V and 1 base from J, leaving 9 bases between. Germline-derived CDR1 and CDR2 are DFQATT and SNEGSKA (reference sequence). There are 14 residues in the CDR3. The CDR3 DNA reads as TGCAGTGCTAGAGCTAGCGAGGGCACAGATACGCAGTATTTT. Encoded protein: CSARASEGTDTQYF.

This chain connects TRBV6-5 to TRBJ1-4; D perhaps matches TRBD1 (6 bases). There are 15 residues in the CDR3. Trimming removed 2 bases at V and 3 bases at J, with 10 bases between. CDR1 and CDR2 from the germline V gene are MNHEY and SVGAGI. The CDR3 loop is CASSYKQGPNEKLFF. The CDR3 DNA sequence: TGTGCCAGCAGTTACAAACAGGGCCCTAATGAAAAACTGTTTTTT.

In its sample, this clonotype was seen many times. This chain uses TRBV5-5 with TRBJ2-3; D gene unclear. The germline V gene encodes CDR1 SGHKS and CDR2 YYEKEE (reference sequence). The CDR3 is made up of 12 amino acids. The ends were cut back, 2 bases at V and 6 bases at J, with 7 bases in the middle. DNA for the CDR3: TGTGCCAGCAGCTTCGGCCCGGATACGCAGTATTTT. It codes for CASSFGPDTQYF.

This clonotype has only a few counts. The chain employs TRBV20-1 and TRBJ2-7, with TRBD1 matching over 12 bases. V was pared by 7 bases and J by 6 bases, with 13 bases of the junction left unmatched. The CDR3 is 15 residues long. Germline values: CDR1 DFQATT, CDR2 SNEGSKA (reference sequence). CDR3 protein: CSVNRPGTGGAEQYF. The CDR3 DNA follows: TGCAGTGTGAACCGACCCGGGACAGGGGGCGCCGAGCAGTACTTC.

This rearrangement joins TRBV20-1 to TRBJ2-3, with 7 bases fitting TRBD2. This CDR3 has 14 amino acids. The V gene end was trimmed by 4 bases and the J gene end by 2 bases; junction bases not matched to a gene: 6. Germline assignment: CDR1 DFQATT and CDR2 SNEGSKA (reference sequence). The CDR3 DNA is TGCAGTGCTACCGAAGCGGGACCCACAGATACGCAGTATTTT. Translation: CSATEAGPTDTQYF.

The table lists this clonotype with a few counts. The chain employs TRBV29-1 and TRBJ2-5; 11 bases are a match to TRBD1. CDR1 and CDR2 (germline): SQVTM, ANQGSEA. The CDR3 is 15 residues long. With V trimmed by 4 bases and J by 1 base, 5 bases remained unmatched. CDR3 nucleotides: TGCAGCGTTGGGGGGACAGGGGGGAGCCAAGAGACCCAGTACTTC. It is translated as CSVGGTGGSQETQYF.

V is TRBV10-3 and J is TRBJ2-7, with 10 bases matching TRBD1. The CDR3 runs to 14 residues. V lost 6 bases, J lost 2 bases, and 4 bases stayed unmatched. Germline lookup yields CDR1 ENHRY and CDR2 SYGVKD. CDR3 DNA sequence: TGTGCCATCAGGAGGGACAGGGGTCCCTACGAGCAGTACTTC. This codes for CAIRRDRGPYEQYF.

This clonotype was observed once. This chain links TRBV7-9 with TRBJ2-7; 8 bases map to TRBD1. Trimming at V came to 0 bases and at J to 2 bases, leaving 9 bases not matched to a gene. The germline V gene has CDR1 SEHNR and CDR2 FQNEAQ (reference sequence). The CDR3 has 17 amino acids. Here the CDR3 DNA reads TGTGCCAGCAGCTTAGCGGAAGGTTTGGACAGGGCCTACGAGCAGTACTTC. Protein product: CASSLAEGLDRAYEQYF.

The CDR3, as DNA: TGTGCCAGCTCACCGTATACGGGACAGGGGGGTGAGCAGTACTTC. Its translation is CASSPYTGQGGEQYF. V and J are TRBV18 and TRBJ2-7, with 11 bases matching TRBD1. CDR1 is KGHSH and CDR2 is LQKENI in the germline V gene. The CDR3 loop spans 15 amino acids. The V gene end was trimmed by 3 bases and the J gene end by 7 bases; junction bases not matched to a gene: 8.

This clonotype occurred a few times. The gene calls are TRBV10-3 and TRBJ2-1; D possibly corresponds to TRBD2 (6 bases). The V gene's germline CDR1 is ENHRY and CDR2 SYGVKD. CDR3 length: 12 amino acids. The V end lost 8 bases, the J end lost 12 bases, and 17 bases lay between the germline ends. The CDR3 is CAIGGTARSQFF. The CDR3, as DNA: TGTGCCATCGGGGGGACGGCGAGGTCGCAGTTCTTC.

The CDR3 DNA reads TGTGCCAGCAGCCCGGGGGGTCTAGGCCCGGATACGCAGTATTTT. Protein sequence: CASSPGGLGPDTQYF. This chain connects TRBV11-2 to TRBJ2-3, with 7 bases fitting TRBD2. Germline values: CDR1 SGHAT, CDR2 FQNNGV. The CDR3 consists of 15 residues. V shed 5 bases, J shed 6 bases, and the junction held 11 bases outside the gene matches.

V and J are TRBV20-1 and TRBJ2-7, with unresolved D. The CDR3 spans 14 residues. The germline V and J ends were trimmed by 3 bases and 0 bases, with 12 bases remaining between them. Germline V CDR1 and CDR2: DFQATT, SNEGSKA (reference sequence). The CDR3 is CSARGTAYSYEQYF. The CDR3 coding sequence is TGCAGTGCTAGGGGAACAGCTTACTCCTACGAGCAGTACTTC.